Each of the 15 T cell receptor beta chains below was sequenced from the same sample in a study of blood T cell repertoires in COVID-19. Sequencing was performed with immunoSEQ multiplex PCR; in TCRdb, only in-frame clones are kept and a portion is missing. The table shows 130,000 to 150,000 clones, with around four fifths occurring only once. Sequenced input: peripheral blood. The receptors come from a human donor in a cohort sampled during active COVID-19.

Worth noting for this clone: One end of the junction does not line up with germline, which may come from a read error. V and J are TRBV7-2 and TRBJ1-2; no firm D call. The CDR3 runs to 14 residues. Germline V gene lookup returns CDR1 SGHTA and CDR2 FQGNSA. CDR3 sequence reads: CASSLVGANYGHTF. Written as DNA, the CDR3 is TGTGCCAGCAGCTTAGTGGGAGCTAACTATGGCCACACCTTC. The full variable domain, rest sourced from reference TRBV7-2 and TRBJ1-2, is GAGVSQSPSNKVTEKGKDVELRCDPISGHTALYWYRQSLGQGLEFLIYFQGNSAPDKSGLPSDRFSAERTGGSVSTLTIQRTQQEDSAVYLCASSLVGANYGHTFGSGTRLTVV.

In its sample, this clone was seen once. The gene calls are TRBV3-1 (or the pseudogene TRBV3-2) and TRBJ2-7; TRBD2 is a possible D gene (5 bases). The CDR3 consists of 13 residues. Germline CDR1 reads LGHDT; CDR2 reads YNNKEL (reference sequence). V dropped 2 bases and J dropped 4 bases, with 9 bases sitting between them. DNA for the CDR3: TGTGCCAGCAGCCAAATGTCGGGGTACGAGCAGTACTTC. Translating gives CASSQMSGYEQYF.

The rearrangement uses TRBV5-1 and TRBJ1-5; D may be TRBD1 (6 bases). The germline gives CDR1 SGHRS, CDR2 YFSETQ. With 4 bases removed from V and 5 bases from J, the gap between germline ends came to 16 bases. The CDR3 sequence is 15 residues long. The CDR3 sequence: CASSREGGGDQPQHF. The CDR3 bases are TGCGCCAGCAGCCGGGAAGGGGGAGGGGATCAGCCCCAGCATTTT.

The V gene is TRBV6-2 or TRBV6-3, the J gene TRBJ1-2; D might be TRBD1 (6 bases). V was cut by 4 bases and J by 2 bases, with 8 bases left in between. Germline V gene sequence: CDR1 MNHEY, CDR2 SVGEGT. The CDR3 loop spans 13 amino acids. The CDR3 DNA follows: TGTGCCAGCAGTTGGACAGCGAACTATGGCTACACCTTC. The encoded protein is CASSWTANYGYTF.

The CDR3 loop is CAIAGGLGETQYF. DNA for the CDR3: TGTGCCATCGCTGGAGGGTTGGGGGAGACCCAGTACTTC. The chain is built from TRBV10-3 and TRBJ2-5; D is possibly TRBD2 (6 bases). The CDR3 extends over 13 amino acids. Trimming cost V 8 bases and J 5 bases, with 15 bases left between them. The germline V gene has CDR1 ENHRY and CDR2 SYGVKD.

This chain links TRBV5-4 with TRBJ2-7; maybe TRBD2 (5 bases). The CDR3 contains 15 residues. V was pared by 1 base and J by 0 bases, with 11 bases between. Germline values: CDR1 SGHNT, CDR2 YYREEE (reference sequence). CDR3 DNA: TGTGCCAGCAGCTTGAGCGGTGTGCCCTCCTACGAGCAGTACTTC. This sequence encodes CASSLSGVPSYEQYF.

CDR3: CASSLGPQGVYGYTF. CDR3 coding DNA: TGTGCCAGCAGTTTGGGCCCCCAGGGGGTCTATGGCTACACCTTC. This rearrangement joins TRBV6-2 or TRBV6-3 to TRBJ1-2, with TRBD1 identical over 7 bases. Germline V gene lookup returns CDR1 MNHEY and CDR2 SVGEGT. Trimming took 4 bases from V and 4 from J; bases not matched to a gene: 9. The length of the CDR3 is 15 residues.

The rearrangement uses TRBV13 and TRBJ1-2, with D perhaps TRBD1 (5 bases). The germline V gene encodes CDR1 PRHDT and CDR2 FYEKMQ (reference sequence). V gave up 3 bases and J gave up 6 bases, with 8 bases separating them. This CDR3 region has 12 residues. CDR3 nucleotide sequence: TGTGCCAGCAGCTTGGCGGGGGATGGCTACACCTTC. Translated: CASSLAGDGYTF.

The chain links TRBV7-3 to TRBJ2-2; possible D gene TRBD1, 6 bases. The CDR3 is 14 residues long. Germline V CDR1 and CDR2: SGHTA, FQGTGA. Trimming pared 4 bases from V and 6 bases from J, leaving 12 bases between. The CDR3 loop reads CASSWMDSAGELFF. In nucleotides, the CDR3 is TGTGCCAGCAGCTGGATGGACAGTGCCGGGGAGCTGTTTTTT.

The chain combines TRBV5-1 with TRBJ2-5; D is unclear. CDR3 length equals 14 residues. V was pared by 0 bases and J by 0 bases, with 6 bases between. Germline V gene lookup returns CDR1 SGHRS and CDR2 YFSETQ. Written as DNA, the CDR3 is TGCGCCAGCAGCTTGGGTCAGGACCAAGAGACCCAGTACTTC. Translation gives CASSLGQDQETQYF.

This clone appeared a few times. The chain couples TRBV4-1 to TRBJ1-2; tentative D call: TRBD1 (5 bases). There are 17 residues in the CDR3. Germline lookup yields CDR1 MGHRA and CDR2 YSYEKL. V lost 4 bases to trimming and J lost 1 base, with 19 bases between them. DNA for the CDR3: TGCGCCAGCAGCCGATGGACCGCCCGGGGACTTAACTATGGCTACACCTTC. The encoded protein is CASSRWTARGLNYGYTF.

The rearrangement joins TRBV9 to TRBJ1-6, with D uncertain. The V gene lost 4 bases and the J gene lost 0 bases, with 11 bases spanning the gap. In germline, CDR1 is SGDLS, CDR2 YYNGEE. There are 16 residues in the CDR3. The CDR3 coding sequence is TGTGCCAGCAGCTCCCACCTGAGCTCCTATAATTCACCCCTCCACTTT. It codes for CASSSHLSSYNSPLHF.

This clone was found once. The chain recombines TRBV6-5 with TRBJ1-3; D not certain. The CDR3 is made up of 12 amino acids. Germline V gives CDR1 MNHEY, CDR2 SVGAGI. Trimming removed 4 bases from V and 7 bases from J, with 8 bases in between. This CDR3 is CASSSVPNTIYF. DNA of the CDR3: TGTGCCAGCAGTTCCGTTCCGAACACCATATATTTT.

Only one count was recorded for this clone. The rearrangement links TRBV3-1 (or the pseudogene TRBV3-2) to TRBJ2-2; 8 bases are shared with TRBD1. J gave up 6 bases and V 3 bases, and 3 bases lay outside the gene matches. Germline V gene sequence: CDR1 LGHDT, CDR2 YNNKEL (reference sequence). The CDR3 consists of 14 residues. The CDR3 sequence: CASSQTGVPGELFF. As DNA, the CDR3 is TGTGCCAGCAGCCAGACAGGGGTTCCCGGGGAGCTGTTTTTT.

This CDR3 is CASSVVRGRVTEAFF. The DNA for the CDR3 is TGTGCCAGCAGCGTAGTAAGGGGGCGTGTCACTGAAGCTTTCTTT. The genes are TRBV9 and TRBJ1-1, with 7 nucleotides matching TRBD1. CDR3 size: 15 residues. CDR1 and CDR2 from the germline V gene are SGDLS and YYNGEE. V lost 0 bases to trimming and J lost 4 bases; unmatched junction nucleotides: 6.